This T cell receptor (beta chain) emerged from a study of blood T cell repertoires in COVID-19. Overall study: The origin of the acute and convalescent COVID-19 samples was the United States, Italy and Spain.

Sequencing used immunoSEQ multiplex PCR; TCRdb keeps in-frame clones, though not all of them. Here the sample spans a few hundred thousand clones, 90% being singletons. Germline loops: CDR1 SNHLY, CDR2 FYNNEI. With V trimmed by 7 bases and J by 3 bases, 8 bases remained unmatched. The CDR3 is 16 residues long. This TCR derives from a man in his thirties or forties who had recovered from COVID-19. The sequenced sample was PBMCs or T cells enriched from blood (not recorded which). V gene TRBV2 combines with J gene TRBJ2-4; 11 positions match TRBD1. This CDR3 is CASKGGQGVIKNIQYF. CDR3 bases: TGTGCCAGCAAGGGGGGACAGGGGGTTATCAAAAACATTCAGTACTTC.